The 29 T cell receptor beta chains listed next were all sequenced from one sample in a study of T-cell reconstitution after alpha-beta-depleted transplantation in children. Researchers prepared the TCRbeta library using unique molecular identifiers, the study reports. TCRdb reprocessed the PCR reads via MiXCR and lists one record per CDR3 protein. Here the sample spans some 500,000 distinct CDR3 sequences, 15% to 20% being singletons. This specimen was PBMCs from the stem cell graft donor, taken from the stem cell graft. These receptors all come from a human donor who donated a stem cell graft to a child with acute lymphoblastic leukemia.

This clonotype was found a few times. The chain has TRBV10-3 and TRBJ1-5; TRBD1 aligns across 7 bases. Germline V CDR1 and CDR2: ENHRY, SYGVKD. The CDR3 is made up of 14 amino acids. J was trimmed by 7 bases and V by 0 bases; bases with no gene match: 3. The CDR3 sequence: CAISESQGRQPQHF. For the CDR3, the DNA is TGTGCCATCAGTGAGTCACAGGGGCGACAGCCCCAGCATTTT.

This clonotype showed up just a few times. This rearrangement joins TRBV12-3 or TRBV12-4 to TRBJ2-5, with D unclear. The CDR3 runs 13 residues. The V gene lost 11 bases and the J gene lost 2 bases, with 15 bases spanning the gap. The CDR3 nucleotides read TGTGCCGCGCGGCCGGCCGGTCAAGAGACCCAGTACTTC. Translating gives CAARPAGQETQYF.

A few counts support this clonotype. The gene calls are TRBV2 and TRBJ1-5; no definite D call. Per the germline V gene, CDR1 is SNHLY and CDR2 is FYNNEI. V was shortened by 2 bases and J by 0 bases, with 8 bases between the two germline ends. This CDR3 has 15 residues. CDR3 region: CASSESGSSNQPQHF. The CDR3 coding sequence is TGTGCCAGCAGTGAATCGGGGAGTAGCAATCAGCCCCAGCATTTT. Supplemented by reference TRBV2 and TRBJ1-5, the full variable domain reads EPEVTQTPSHQVTQMGQEVILRCVPISNHLYFYWYRQILGQKVEFLVSFYNNEISEKSEIFDDQFSVERPDGSNFTLKIRSTKLEDSAMYFCASSESGSSNQPQHFGDGTRLSIL.

CDR3 loop: CSTGTSDEQFF. The CDR3 DNA reads as TGCAGCACAGGGACTAGCGATGAGCAGTTCTTC. This sequence joins TRBV29-1 and TRBJ2-1, with 10 nucleotides matching TRBD2. The germline V gene encodes CDR1 SQVTM and CDR2 ANQGSEA. V shed 8 bases, J shed 8 bases, and the junction held 3 bases outside the gene matches. There are 11 residues in the CDR3.

This clonotype was seen ten or more times. This sequence joins TRBV7-2 and TRBJ2-1; a weak D match, TRBD2 (6 bases). The CDR3 runs to 13 residues. Looked up from germline, CDR1 is SGHTA and CDR2 is FQGNSA. The V end lost 5 bases, the J end lost 7 bases, and 12 bases lay between the germline ends. CDR3 DNA sequence: TGTGCCAGCAGCCTCGGGACTTCTAATGAGCAGTTCTTC. Amino acids: CASSLGTSNEQFF.

This clonotype appeared a single time. V gene TRBV3-1 combines with J gene TRBJ2-1; D may correspond to TRBD1 or TRBD2 (5 bases each). This CDR3 has 16 residues. The germline V gene has CDR1 LGHDT and CDR2 YNNKEL (reference sequence). V dropped 2 bases and J dropped 15 bases, with 26 bases sitting between them. CDR3 loop: CASSQNRGWDRFRPFF. CDR3 nucleotide sequence: TGTGCCAGCAGCCAAAATAGGGGATGGGACCGCTTCCGTCCGTTCTTC.

This chain joins TRBV4-1 and TRBJ2-7; 9 nucleotides agree with TRBD2. With V trimmed by 3 bases and J by 1 base, 4 bases remained unmatched. CDR1 is MGHRA and CDR2 is YSYEKL in the germline V gene. This CDR3 is built from 15 residues. As DNA, the CDR3 is TGCGCCAGCAGCCACCCAGCGGGAGGTTCCTACGAGCAGTACTTC. As protein: CASSHPAGGSYEQYF.

This chain uses TRBV29-1 with TRBJ2-5; 11 positions match TRBD2. V was clipped by 3 bases and J by 10 bases; unmatched bases: 10. Germline CDR1 is SQVTM and CDR2 is ANQGSEA. This CDR3 is built from 14 residues. The DNA of the CDR3 is TGCAGCGTTGAGCCACTAGCGGGAGCCTCCGGCCAGTACTTC. As protein: CSVEPLAGASGQYF.

In this sample, this clonotype turned up a few times. This chain uses TRBV7-9 with TRBJ1-5; a weak D match, TRBD1 (5 bases). Germline CDR1 SEHNR, CDR2 FQNEAQ (reference sequence). V gave up 5 bases and J gave up 7 bases, with 15 bases separating them. The length of the CDR3 is 14 residues. As DNA, the CDR3 is TGTGCCAGCAGCGGGACGAAGGGTTACCAGCCCCAGCATTTT. Its protein is CASSGTKGYQPQHF.

Here the CDR3 reads CASTLGPNEQFF. CDR3 sequence (DNA): TGTGCCAGCACCCTGGGACCCAATGAGCAGTTCTTC. The rearrangement joins TRBV12-3 or TRBV12-4 to TRBJ2-1; D tentatively reads TRBD1 or TRBD2 (5 bases each). This CDR3 comprises 12 residues. V was shortened by 7 bases and J by 6 bases, with 10 bases between the two germline ends.

The table lists this clonotype with a few counts. This chain links TRBV7-6 with TRBJ1-2, with D unresolved. The germline gives CDR1 SGHVS, CDR2 FNYEAQ. This CDR3 is built from 14 residues. Between the trimmed V and J ends, which lost 4 bases and 4 bases, there was a span of 13 bases. CDR3 amino acids: CASSSTDGSYGYTF. The CDR3 bases are TGTGCCAGCAGCTCAACGGACGGCAGCTATGGCTACACCTTC. Based on the CDR3 plus reference TRBV7-6 and TRBJ1-2, the full variable domain is GAGVSQSPRYKVTKRGQDVALRCDPISGHVSLYWYRQALGQGPEFLTYFNYEAQQDKSGLPNDRFSAERPEGSISTLTIQRTEQRDSAMYRCASSSTDGSYGYTFGSGTRLTVV.

This clonotype was recorded a few times. The chain joins TRBV5-6 to TRBJ1-2, with no clear D. The length of the CDR3 is 13 residues. V was trimmed by 5 bases and J by 5 bases, leaving 13 bases between them. Per the germline V gene, CDR1 is SGHDT and CDR2 is YYEEEE. The DNA for the CDR3 is TGTGCCAGCAGGTTACGCGGGATGTATGGCTACACCTTC. Amino acid sequence: CASRLRGMYGYTF.

This clonotype appeared many times. In DNA form, the CDR3 reads TGCGCCAGCAGCTCCCGAGTGGGCTACACCTTC. This encodes CASSSRVGYTF. The genes are TRBV5-1 and TRBJ1-2; D unclear. CDR1 SGHRS and CDR2 YFSETQ come from the germline V gene. Between the trimmed V and J ends, which lost 3 bases and 8 bases, there was a span of 8 bases. The CDR3 totals 11 residues. Based on the CDR3 plus reference TRBV5-1 and TRBJ1-2, the full variable domain is KAGVTQTPRYLIKTRGQQVTLSCSPISGHRSVSWYQQTPGQGLQFLFEYFSETQRNKGNFPGRFSGRQFSNSRSEMNVSTLELGDSALYLCASSSRVGYTFGSGTRLTVV.

The gene calls are TRBV7-8 and TRBJ2-1, with 7 bases that match TRBD1. J gave up 4 bases and V 6 bases, and 9 bases lay outside the gene matches. In germline, CDR1 is SGHVS, CDR2 FQNEAQ. This CDR3 spans 15 amino acids. This CDR3 is CASSWDSYKYNEQFF. The CDR3, as DNA: TGTGCCAGCAGTTGGGACAGCTATAAGTACAATGAGCAGTTCTTC.

This clonotype was seen more than once but under ten times. The rearrangement links TRBV5-1 to TRBJ1-1; 7 bases map to TRBD1. Germline V gene data show CDR1 as SGHRS and CDR2 as YFSETQ. After removal of 4 bases from V and 7 bases from J, the junction contained 7 bases not matched to a gene. The CDR3 sequence is 13 residues long. In DNA, the CDR3 is TGCGCCAGCAGCCCGACAGGGTTCAATGAAGCTTTCTTT. This encodes CASSPTGFNEAFF. Complete variable domain (other parts from reference TRBV5-1 and TRBJ1-1): KAGVTQTPRYLIKTRGQQVTLSCSPISGHRSVSWYQQTPGQGLQFLFEYFSETQRNKGNFPGRFSGRQFSNSRSEMNVSTLELGDSALYLCASSPTGFNEAFFGQGTRLTVV.

The chain uses TRBV5-1 and TRBJ2-7, with 7 bases aligning to TRBD2. Per the germline V gene, CDR1 is SGHRS and CDR2 is YFSETQ. Unmatched junction bases numbered 10, after V lost 4 bases and J lost 0 bases. The CDR3 extends over 16 amino acids. The CDR3 bases are TGCGCCAGCAGCCTTATGGGCGGGGAGGGCTCCTACGAGCAGTACTTC. The encoded protein is CASSLMGGEGSYEQYF.

The rearrangement uses TRBV5-1 and TRBJ1-2; D remains ambiguous. The germline V gene has CDR1 SGHRS and CDR2 YFSETQ. The CDR3 is made up of 13 amino acids. V shed 0 bases and J shed 8 bases, with 11 bases lying between them. The CDR3 sequence: CASSLAGIGGYTF. In DNA form, the CDR3 reads TGCGCCAGCAGCTTGGCCGGGATCGGCGGCTACACCTTC.

The J gene is TRBJ2-1, the V gene TRBV27, with 16 bases aligning to TRBD2. Trimming cost V 1 base and J 0 bases; bases outside gene matches: 6. Germline CDR1 and CDR2: MNHEY and SMNVEV (reference sequence). CDR3 length: 20 residues. The DNA of the CDR3 is TGTGCCAGCAGTTTATGGGGACTAGCGGGAGGGCCTAGCTCCTACAATGAGCAGTTCTTC. Translated: CASSLWGLAGGPSSYNEQFF.

The chain combines TRBV7-8 with TRBJ1-1; D is possibly TRBD1 (5 bases). V was trimmed by 7 bases and J by 2 bases, leaving 11 bases between them. This CDR3 contains 13 residues. Per germline, CDR1 SGHVS and CDR2 FQNEAQ. The CDR3 sequence: CASIPGVNTEAFF. The CDR3 nucleotides read TGTGCCAGCATACCGGGGGTAAACACTGAAGCTTTCTTT.

CDR3 sequence reads: CASSSFGGLTYEQYF. The CDR3, as DNA: TGTGCCAGCAGTTCCTTTGGGGGGCTTACCTACGAGCAGTACTTC. The J gene is TRBJ2-7, the V gene TRBV28, with D perhaps TRBD1 or TRBD2 (6 bases each). CDR3 length: 15 amino acids. Trimming took off 4 bases at V and 2 bases at J, with 15 bases between the two ends. Germline V gene lookup returns CDR1 MDHEN and CDR2 SYDVKM.

This clonotype turned up a few times. The chain uses TRBV18 and TRBJ2-7; the D call may be TRBD1 or TRBD2 (5 bases each). The CDR3 is 14 residues long. In germline, CDR1 is KGHSH, CDR2 LQKENI. The germline V and J ends were trimmed by 3 bases and 3 bases, with 12 bases remaining between them. The CDR3 loop is CASSPGTDVYEQYF. The CDR3, as DNA: TGTGCCAGCTCACCGGGGACGGACGTCTACGAGCAGTACTTC.

The chain couples TRBV12-3 or TRBV12-4 to TRBJ2-7; 7 bases map to TRBD1. V gave up 7 bases and J gave up 2 bases; unmatched junction bases: 8. The CDR3 covers 14 residues. CDR3: CASILGQPPYEQYF. Here the CDR3 DNA reads TGTGCCAGCATCTTGGGACAGCCTCCCTACGAGCAGTACTTC.

This clonotype was found many times. This chain uses TRBV9 with TRBJ2-2; no clear D. V was clipped by 6 bases and J by 6 bases, with 12 bases between them. Germline V lookup: CDR1 SGDLS, CDR2 YYNGEE. The CDR3 length is 13 residues. CDR3 sequence reads: CASNQDGAGELFF. DNA for the CDR3: TGTGCCAGCAATCAGGACGGCGCCGGGGAGCTGTTTTTT.

V gene TRBV5-1 combines with J gene TRBJ2-3; D gene ambiguous. This CDR3 spans 15 amino acids. Germline CDR1 is SGHRS and CDR2 is YFSETQ. V lost 0 bases and J 0 bases, leaving 8 bases between the germline ends. The CDR3 region is CASSLASASTDTQYF. The CDR3 nucleotides read TGCGCCAGCAGCTTGGCGTCAGCCAGCACAGATACGCAGTATTTT. Supplemented by reference TRBV5-1 and TRBJ2-3, the full variable domain reads KAGVTQTPRYLIKTRGQQVTLSCSPISGHRSVSWYQQTPGQGLQFLFEYFSETQRNKGNFPGRFSGRQFSNSRSEMNVSTLELGDSALYLCASSLASASTDTQYFGPGTRLTVL.

The J gene is TRBJ1-1, the V gene TRBV6-2 or TRBV6-3; D call uncertain. CDR1 and CDR2 (germline): MNHEY, SVGEGT. The CDR3 consists of 13 residues. Trimming took 3 bases from V and 5 from J, leaving 10 bases between them. The CDR3 DNA reads TGTGCCAGCAGTTATTTCAGCGGTACTGAAGCTTTCTTT. It yields the protein CASSYFSGTEAFF.

This clonotype was counted a few times. CDR3 nucleotide sequence: TGCAGTGCTCTACCTCCCGTCGGACAGGGCCCCTACAATGAGCAGTTCTTC. Translating gives CSALPPVGQGPYNEQFF. This chain joins TRBV20-1 and TRBJ2-1, with TRBD1 identical over 8 bases. The V gene end was trimmed by 5 bases and the J gene end by 2 bases; junction bases not matched to a gene: 14. Per germline, CDR1 DFQATT and CDR2 SNEGSKA (reference sequence). The CDR3 totals 17 residues.

This clonotype turned up a few times. The chain uses TRBV29-1 and TRBJ2-7; TRBD2 matches 7 bases. The V and J ends lost 6 bases and 5 bases, in that order; junction bases with no gene match: 10. CDR3 length: 13 residues. CDR1 and CDR2 from the germline V gene are SQVTM and ANQGSEA. CDR3 nucleotide sequence: TGCAGCGTGGGAGGGGTGAGGGGTAACGAGCAGTACTTC. Translated, it gives CSVGGVRGNEQYF.

The chain recombines TRBV7-9 with TRBJ2-1, with a possible D match to TRBD1 (5 bases). CDR3 size: 13 residues. The germline V gene has CDR1 SEHNR and CDR2 FQNEAQ (reference sequence). V was cut by 7 bases and J by 0 bases, with 7 bases left in between. The CDR3 sequence: CASIGDSYNEQFF. The CDR3 DNA sequence: TGTGCCAGCATAGGGGACTCCTACAATGAGCAGTTCTTC.

The J gene is TRBJ1-2, the V gene TRBV12-3 or TRBV12-4; D gene ambiguous. Deletions cut 5 bases from V and 0 bases from J, with 4 bases between. The CDR3 has 12 amino acids. CDR3 sequence reads: CASSQANYGYTF. As DNA, the CDR3 is TGTGCCAGCAGTCAGGCTAACTATGGCTACACCTTC.